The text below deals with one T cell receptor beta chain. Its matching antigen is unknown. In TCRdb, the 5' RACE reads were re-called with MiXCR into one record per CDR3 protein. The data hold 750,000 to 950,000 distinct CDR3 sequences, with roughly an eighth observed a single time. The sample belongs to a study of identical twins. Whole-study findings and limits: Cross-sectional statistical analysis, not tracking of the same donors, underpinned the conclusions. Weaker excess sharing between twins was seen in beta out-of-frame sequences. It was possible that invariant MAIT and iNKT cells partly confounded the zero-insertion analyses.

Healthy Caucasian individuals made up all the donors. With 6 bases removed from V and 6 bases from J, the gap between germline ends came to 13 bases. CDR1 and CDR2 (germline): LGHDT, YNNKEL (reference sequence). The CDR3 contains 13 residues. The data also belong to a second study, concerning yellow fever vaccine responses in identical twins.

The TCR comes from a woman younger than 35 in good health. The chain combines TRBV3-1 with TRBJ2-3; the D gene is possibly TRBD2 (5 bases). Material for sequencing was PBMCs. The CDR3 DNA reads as TGTGCCAGCAGTCGGACTGGAAAGGATACGCAGTATTTT. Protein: CASSRTGKDTQYF.